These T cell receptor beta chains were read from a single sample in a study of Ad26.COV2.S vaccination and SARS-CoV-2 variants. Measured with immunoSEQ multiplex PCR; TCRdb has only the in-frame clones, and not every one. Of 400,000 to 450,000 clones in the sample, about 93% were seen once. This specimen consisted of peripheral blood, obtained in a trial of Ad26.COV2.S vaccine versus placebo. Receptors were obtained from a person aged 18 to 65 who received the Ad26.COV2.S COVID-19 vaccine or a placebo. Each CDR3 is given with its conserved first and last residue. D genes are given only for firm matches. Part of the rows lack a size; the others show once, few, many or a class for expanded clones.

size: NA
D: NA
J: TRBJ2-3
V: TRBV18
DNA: TGTGCCAGTTCCGAACAAGGAACAGATACGCAGTATTTT
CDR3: CASSEQGTDTQYF

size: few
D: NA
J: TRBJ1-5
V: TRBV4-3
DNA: TGCGCCAGCAGCCCCGACACCCGCAATCAGCCCCAGCATTTT
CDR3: CASSPDTRNQPQHF

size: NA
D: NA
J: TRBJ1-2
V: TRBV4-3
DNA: TGCGCCAGCAGCCAAGGTCAGGACTATGGCTACACCTTC
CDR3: CASSQGQDYGYTF

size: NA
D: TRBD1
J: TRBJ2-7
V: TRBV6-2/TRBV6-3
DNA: TGTGCCAGCAGTAAAACACAGGGGGCGAGACCTTACGAGCAGTACTTC
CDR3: CASSKTQGARPYEQYF

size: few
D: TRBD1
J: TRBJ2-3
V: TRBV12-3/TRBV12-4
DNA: TGTGCCAGCAGCCGGACAGGGCGGGATACGCAGTATTTT
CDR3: CASSRTGRDTQYF

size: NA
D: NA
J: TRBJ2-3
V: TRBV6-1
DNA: TGTGCCAGCAGTGAAGGGTCAGGGGGGAACACAGATACGCAGTATTTT
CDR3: CASSEGSGGNTDTQYF

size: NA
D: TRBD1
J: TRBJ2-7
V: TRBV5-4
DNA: TGTGCCAGCAGCTTGCCCCGGACAGGACCCTACGAGCAGTACTTC
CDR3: CASSLPRTGPYEQYF

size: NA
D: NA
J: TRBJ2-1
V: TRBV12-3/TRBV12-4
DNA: TGTGCCAGCAGTCATAGGTCGAATGAGCAGTTCTTC
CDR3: CASSHRSNEQFF

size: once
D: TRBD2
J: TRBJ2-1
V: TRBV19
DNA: TGTGCCAGTACCTCAGCGGGAGAAATGATTGAGCAGTTCTTC
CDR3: CASTSAGEMIEQFF

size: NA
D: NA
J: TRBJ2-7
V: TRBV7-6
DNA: TGTGCCAGCAGCGCAGGGGTCCACGAGCAGTACTTC
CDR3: CASSAGVHEQYF

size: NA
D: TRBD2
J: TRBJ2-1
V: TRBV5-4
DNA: TGTGCCAGCAGCCCCTCGGGACTAGCGGGAAATCACCCCTACAATGAGCAGTTCTTC
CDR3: CASSPSGLAGNHPYNEQFF

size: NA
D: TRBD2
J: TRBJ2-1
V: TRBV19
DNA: TGTGCCAGTAGTATAGTAACTAGCGGGTCAGGGGGTGAGCAGTTCTTC
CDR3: CASSIVTSGSGGEQFF

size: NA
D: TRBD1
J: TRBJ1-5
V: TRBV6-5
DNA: TGTGCCGCCGGACAGGGGGGCAATCAGCCCCAGCATTTT
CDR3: CAAGQGGNQPQHF

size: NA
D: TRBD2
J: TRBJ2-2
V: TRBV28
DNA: TGTGCCAGCAGTAAGGGACTAGCGGGAGATTTGGACACCGGGGAGCTGTTTTTT
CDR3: CASSKGLAGDLDTGELFF

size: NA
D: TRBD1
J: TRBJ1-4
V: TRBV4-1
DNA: TGCGCCAGCAGCCCCGAGCACAGGGGCCGCCCGAATGAAAAACTGTTTTTT
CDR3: CASSPEHRGRPNEKLFF

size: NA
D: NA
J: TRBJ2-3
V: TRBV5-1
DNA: TGCGCCAGCAGCTTTGGGGGCGGAAGCACAGATACGCAGTATTTT
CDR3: CASSFGGGSTDTQYF

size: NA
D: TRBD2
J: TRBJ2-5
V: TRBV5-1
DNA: TGCGCCAGCAGCGCCAGACTAGCGGGCAGTGAAGAGACCCAGTACTTC
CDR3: CASSARLAGSEETQYF

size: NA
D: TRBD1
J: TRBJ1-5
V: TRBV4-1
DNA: TGCGCCAGCAGCCCGGGACAGGTGAGGAATCAGCCCCAGCATTTT
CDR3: CASSPGQVRNQPQHF

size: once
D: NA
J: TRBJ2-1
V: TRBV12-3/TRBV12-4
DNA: TGTGCCAGCACCTGGGGAGGCAGCAATGAGCAGTTCTTC
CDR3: CASTWGGSNEQFF

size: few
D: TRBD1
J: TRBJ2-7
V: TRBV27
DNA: TGTGCCAGCCGGACAGGGCATACCTACGAGCAGTACTTC
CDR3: CASRTGHTYEQYF

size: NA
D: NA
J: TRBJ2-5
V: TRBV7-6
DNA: TGTGCCAGCAGCTTGTTTGAGGAGACCCAGTACTTC
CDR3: CASSLFEETQYF

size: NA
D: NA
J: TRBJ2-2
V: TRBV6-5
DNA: TGTGCCAGCCGGGACGTATACACCGGGGAGCTGTTTTTT
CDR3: CASRDVYTGELFF

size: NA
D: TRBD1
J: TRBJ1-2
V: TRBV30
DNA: TGTGCCTGGAGTGTACCAGGGGGAGGCTACACCTTC
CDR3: CAWSVPGGGYTF

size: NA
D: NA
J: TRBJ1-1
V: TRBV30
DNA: TGTGCCTGGAAGATAGCTTTCTTT
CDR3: CAWKIAFF

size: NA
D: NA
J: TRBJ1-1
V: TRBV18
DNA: TGTGCCAGCTCAAGCCTCACCGGGAGACGGACTGAAGCTTTCTTT
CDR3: CASSSLTGRRTEAFF

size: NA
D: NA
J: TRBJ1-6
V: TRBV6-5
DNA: TGTGCCAGCAGGCAACAGAATTCACCCCTCCACTTT
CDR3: CASRQQNSPLHF

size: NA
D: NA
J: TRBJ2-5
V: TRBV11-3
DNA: TGTGCCAGCAGCCAGGGGGTGGGAGGGGCTGAAGAGACCCAGTACTTC
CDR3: CASSQGVGGAEETQYF

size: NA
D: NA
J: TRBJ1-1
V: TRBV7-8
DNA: TGTGCCAGCAGCCCCCACCTCGAAAACACTGAAGCTTTCTTT
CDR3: CASSPHLENTEAFF

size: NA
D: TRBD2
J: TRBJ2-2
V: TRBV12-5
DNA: TGTGCTAGTGGTTCTGGACTAGCGACGAACACCGGGGAGCTGTTTTTT
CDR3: CASGSGLATNTGELFF

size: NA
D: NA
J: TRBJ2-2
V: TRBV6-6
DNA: TGTGCCAGCAGGTACAGCACCGGGGAGCTGTTTTTT
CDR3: CASRYSTGELFF

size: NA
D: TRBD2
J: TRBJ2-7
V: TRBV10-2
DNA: TGCGCCAGCAGTCTTAGCGGGAGTGCAGGCGAGCAGTACTTC
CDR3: CASSLSGSAGEQYF

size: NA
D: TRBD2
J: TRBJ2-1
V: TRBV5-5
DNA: TGTGCCAGCAGCACCCGGACTAGCGGGAGCTACAATGAGCAGTTCTTC
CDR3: CASSTRTSGSYNEQFF

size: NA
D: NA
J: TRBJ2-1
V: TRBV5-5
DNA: TGTGCCAGCAGCTTAGAGGGAGTCTCCTACAATGAGCAGTTCTTC
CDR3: CASSLEGVSYNEQFF

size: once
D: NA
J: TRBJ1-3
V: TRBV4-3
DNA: TGCGCCAGCAGGCAAGACAGGTCCAACTCTGGAAACACCATATATTTT
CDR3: CASRQDRSNSGNTIYF

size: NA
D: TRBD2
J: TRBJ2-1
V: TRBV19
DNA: TGTGCCAGTAGGAAGACTAGCGGGAGTAACAATGAGCAGTTCTTC
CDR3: CASRKTSGSNNEQFF

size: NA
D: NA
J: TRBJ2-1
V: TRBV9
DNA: TGTGCCAGCAGCGTATTGGGGGCACTGGGCAATGAGCAGTTCTTC
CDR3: CASSVLGALGNEQFF

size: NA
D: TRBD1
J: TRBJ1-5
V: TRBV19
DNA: TGTGCCAGTAGTTTATCGGGGGGCAGGGGGCGCGATCAGCCCCAGCATTTT
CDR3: CASSLSGGRGRDQPQHF

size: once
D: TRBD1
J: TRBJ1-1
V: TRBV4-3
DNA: TGCGCCAGCAGCCAAGCCTTTACAGGGGGGAACACTGAAGCTTTCTTT
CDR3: CASSQAFTGGNTEAFF

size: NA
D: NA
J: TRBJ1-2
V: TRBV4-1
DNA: TGCGCCAGCAGCAGGGTGTATGAAGAGTACACCTTC
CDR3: CASSRVYEEYTF

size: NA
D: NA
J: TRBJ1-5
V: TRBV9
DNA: TGTGCCAGCGGGGTTGATTCGGATCAGCCCCAGCATTTT
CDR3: CASGVDSDQPQHF

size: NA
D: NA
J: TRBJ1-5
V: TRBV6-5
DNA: TGTGCCAGCAGTTACGTCGGGGGGCCAAATCAGCCCCAGCATTTT
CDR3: CASSYVGGPNQPQHF

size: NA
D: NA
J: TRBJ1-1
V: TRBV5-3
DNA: TGTGCCAGAAGCATACCACAGGGAACGAACACTGAAGCTTTCTTT
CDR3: CARSIPQGTNTEAFF

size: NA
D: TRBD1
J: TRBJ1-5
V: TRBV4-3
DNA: TGCGCCAGCAGCCAACCGGACAGGAGTAATCAGCCCCAGCATTTT
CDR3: CASSQPDRSNQPQHF

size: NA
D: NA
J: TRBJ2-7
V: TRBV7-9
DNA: TGTGCCAGCAGCTGGACGGAAGCGGTATCCTACGAGCAGTACTTC
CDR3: CASSWTEAVSYEQYF

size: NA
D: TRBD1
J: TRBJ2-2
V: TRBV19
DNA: TGTGCCAGTAGTGGAACAGGGGCCCACGGGGAGCTGTTTTTT
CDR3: CASSGTGAHGELFF

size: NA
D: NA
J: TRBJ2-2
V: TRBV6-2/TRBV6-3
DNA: TGTGCCAGCAGCAACGACCTCCTACTAGTGAACACCGGGGAGCTGTTTTTT
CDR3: CASSNDLLLVNTGELFF

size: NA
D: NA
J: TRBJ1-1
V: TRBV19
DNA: TGTGCCAGTACGGCCCCCGGGTCGGGCACTGAAGCTTTCTTT
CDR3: CASTAPGSGTEAFF

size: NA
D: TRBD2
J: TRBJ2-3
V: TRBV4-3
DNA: TGCGCCAGCAGCCCCCTAGCGGGAGTCTTAGATACGCAGTATTTT
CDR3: CASSPLAGVLDTQYF

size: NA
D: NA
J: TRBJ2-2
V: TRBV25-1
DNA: TGTGCCAGCAGTGCTCAGGGAAACACCGGGGAGCTGTTTTTT
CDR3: CASSAQGNTGELFF

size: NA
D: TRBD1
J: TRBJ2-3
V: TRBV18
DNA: TGTGCCAGCTCACAGAATGGACAGGGACCAGATACGCAGTATTTT
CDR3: CASSQNGQGPDTQYF

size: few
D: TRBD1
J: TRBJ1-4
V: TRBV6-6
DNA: TGTGCCAGCAGTATATCACAGGGGACTAATGAAAAACTGTTTTTT
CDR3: CASSISQGTNEKLFF

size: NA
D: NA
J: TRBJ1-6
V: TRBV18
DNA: TGTGCCAGCTCACCTTGGGACGGAGGAGGAGGGTCACCCCTCCACTTT
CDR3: CASSPWDGGGGSPLHF

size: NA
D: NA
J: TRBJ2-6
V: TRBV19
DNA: TGTGCCAGTAGTAAATATTTCAGCTCTGGGGCCAACGTCCTGACTTTC
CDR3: CASSKYFSSGANVLTF

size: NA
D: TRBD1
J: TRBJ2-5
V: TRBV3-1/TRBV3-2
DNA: TGTGCCAGCAGCCCTACAACCTCGGACAGGGGTGTCCCGGAGACCCAGTACTTC
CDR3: CASSPTTSDRGVPETQYF

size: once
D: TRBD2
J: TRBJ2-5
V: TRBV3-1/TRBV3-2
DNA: TGTGCCAGCAGCCCAAGCGCGACTAGCGGGACGGAGACCCAGTACTTC
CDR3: CASSPSATSGTETQYF

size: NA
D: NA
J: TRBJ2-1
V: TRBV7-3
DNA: TGTGCCAGCAGCTTAATAGGGGAGGGGGCAGGAAACAATGAGCAGTTCTTC
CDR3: CASSLIGEGAGNNEQFF

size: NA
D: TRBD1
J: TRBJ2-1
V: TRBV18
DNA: TGTGCCAGCTCAGACCTAGGACAGGGGATTAATGAGCAGTTCTTC
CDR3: CASSDLGQGINEQFF

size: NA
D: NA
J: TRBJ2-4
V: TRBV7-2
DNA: TGTGCCAGCAGCTTAGACAGACTAGCCAAAAACATTCAGTACTTC
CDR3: CASSLDRLAKNIQYF

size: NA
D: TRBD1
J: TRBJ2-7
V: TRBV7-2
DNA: TGTGCCAGCAGCCCCCCTGGACAGGGCTACGAGCAGTACTTC
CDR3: CASSPPGQGYEQYF